The 20 T cell receptor beta chains presented below share a single source sample, sequenced in a study of early T cells in non-severe SARS-CoV-2 infection. TCRdb ran MiXCR on the 5' RACE reads and lists one entry per CDR3 protein. The table shows more than 65,000 distinct CDR3 sequences, with roughly an eighth occurring only once. The source material was whole blood. Every receptor here comes from an adult who was a healthcare worker with PCR-confirmed SARS-CoV-2 infection or an uninfected control (not recorded which).

This clonotype showed up many times. The chain combines TRBV7-2 with TRBJ2-7, with D perhaps matching TRBD1 or TRBD2 (5 bases each). This CDR3 spans 14 amino acids. V was trimmed by 3 bases and J by 2 bases, leaving 11 bases between them. Germline CDR1 SGHTA, CDR2 FQGNSA. The CDR3 DNA follows: TGTGCCAGCAGCTTGTCCGGGGCAACCTACGAGCAGTACTTC. Translation: CASSLSGATYEQYF.

This clonotype has at least ten counts. The rearrangement uses TRBV9 and TRBJ1-3, with no clear D. The CDR3 has 12 amino acids. Per germline, CDR1 SGDLS and CDR2 YYNGEE. The V end was cut by 3 bases, the J end by 9 bases, with 10 bases between. DNA of the CDR3: TGTGCCAGCAGCGGGGCCCTGGGCACCATATATTTT. Translated: CASSGALGTIYF.

This clonotype was recorded at least ten times. The V gene is TRBV2, the J gene TRBJ2-4; the D is unclear. The germline V and J ends were trimmed by 1 base and 3 bases, with 7 bases remaining between them. This CDR3 is built from 14 residues. In germline, CDR1 is SNHLY, CDR2 FYNNEI. This chain's CDR3 is CASSEEQYKNIQYF. In nucleotides, the CDR3 is TGTGCCAGCAGTGAAGAGCAGTACAAAAACATTCAGTACTTC.

The rearrangement joins TRBV29-1 to TRBJ2-7; 13 bases line up with TRBD2. This CDR3 comprises 14 residues. The germline V gene has CDR1 SQVTM and CDR2 ANQGSEA. The J segment lost 5 bases and the V segment lost 7 bases, leaving 8 bases of the junction unmatched. CDR3 amino acids: CSAGLAGASHEQYF. CDR3 in DNA: TGCAGCGCCGGACTAGCGGGAGCGTCCCACGAGCAGTACTTC.

This clonotype was observed a handful of times. V usage is TRBV4-1 and J usage is TRBJ2-1; perhaps TRBD2 as D (6 bases). This CDR3 has 19 amino acids. Deletions cut 0 bases from V and 2 bases from J, with 20 bases between. Germline V lookup: CDR1 MGHRA, CDR2 YSYEKL. CDR3 in DNA: TGCGCCAGCAGCCAAGATCCCTCGGTATCGGGAGAAGCCTACAATGAGCAGTTCTTC. Protein: CASSQDPSVSGEAYNEQFF.

The rearrangement links TRBV29-1 to TRBJ2-7, with 7 bases matching TRBD1. CDR3 length equals 11 residues. Germline V gives CDR1 SQVTM, CDR2 ANQGSEA. V shed 7 bases and J 3 bases; nucleotides not matched to a gene: 3. CDR3 sequence reads: CSGNRGYEQYF. The CDR3 coding sequence is TGCAGCGGCAACAGGGGCTACGAGCAGTACTTC.

This clonotype occurred a few times. This sequence joins TRBV20-1 and TRBJ2-2; maybe TRBD2 (6 bases). The V and J ends lost 1 base and 5 bases respectively, with 26 bases between them. There are 19 residues in the CDR3. Looked up from germline, CDR1 is DFQATT and CDR2 is SNEGSKA (reference sequence). The CDR3 region has the DNA TGCAGTGCTAGAGCGGGAATTTTCAGCGGGCCAGGAGAGACCGGGGAGCTGTTTTTT. Translating it yields CSARAGIFSGPGETGELFF.

This chain uses TRBV30 with TRBJ1-5; 10 bases match TRBD1. The trim removed 5 bases at V and 6 bases at J, leaving 1 base unmatched. CDR1 and CDR2 (germline): GTSNPN, SVGIG (reference sequence). There are 12 residues in the CDR3. Here the CDR3 DNA reads TGTGCCTGGGGACAGGGGGGTCAGCCCCAGCATTTT. Its translation is CAWGQGGQPQHF. Full variable domain (missing parts from reference TRBV30 and TRBJ1-5): SQTIHQWPATLVQPVGSPLSLECTVEGTSNPNLYWYRQAAGRGLQLLFYSVGIGQISSEVPQNLSASRPQDRQFILSSKKLLLSDSGFYLCAWGQGGQPQHFGDGTRLSIL.

This clonotype was seen a handful of times. The genes are TRBV29-1 and TRBJ2-7; D is unresolved. V lost 4 bases, J lost 3 bases, and 4 bases lay in between. CDR1 SQVTM and CDR2 ANQGSEA come from the germline V gene. This CDR3 has 10 amino acids. In DNA form, the CDR3 reads TGCAGCGTTGGGAGCTACGAGCAGTACTTC. Protein: CSVGSYEQYF.

The chain couples TRBV27 to TRBJ2-7; 7 bases are a match to TRBD1. Trimming at V came to 6 bases and at J to 9 bases, leaving 11 bases not matched to a gene. This CDR3 spans 13 amino acids. The germline V gene has CDR1 MNHEY and CDR2 SMNVEV (reference sequence). CDR3 sequence (DNA): TGTGCCAGCAGCCTCCGGGGACAGATCGGGCAGTACTTC. Its protein is CASSLRGQIGQYF.

This clonotype came up a few times. The rearrangement joins TRBV4-1 to TRBJ2-3; 11 positions agree with TRBD2. V lost 1 base to trimming and J lost 3 bases; unmatched junction nucleotides: 6. This CDR3 contains 17 residues. CDR1 and CDR2 from the germline V gene are MGHRA and YSYEKL. The DNA for the CDR3 is TGCGCCAGCAGCCAAGGCGGTAGCGGGGGGGCAACAGATACGCAGTATTTT. It encodes CASSQGGSGGATDTQYF.

The gene calls are TRBV5-1 and TRBJ2-1; D uncertain. The CDR3 has 13 residues. The germline CDR1 and CDR2 sequences are SGHRS and YFSETQ. V was cut by 5 bases and J by 5 bases, with 11 bases left in between. CDR3 DNA: TGCGCCAGCAGTCCGGACCCCAACAATGAGCAGTTCTTC. It translates to CASSPDPNNEQFF.

Details on this clonotype: One base away lies a much larger clone, so this may be a sequencing read error. J is TRBJ1-6 and V is TRBV4-1; 7 bases align to TRBD1. The CDR3 is made up of 18 amino acids. CDR1 MGHRA and CDR2 YSYEKL come from the germline V gene. This chain's CDR3 is CVSSQDWTGFSDNSPLHF. CDR3 nucleotide sequence: TGCGTCAGCAGCCAAGACTGGACAGGATTCTCAGATAATTCACCCCTCCACTTT.

This clonotype was picked up many times. The chain couples TRBV29-1 to TRBJ1-2; D uncertain. This CDR3 has 10 residues. Looked up from germline, CDR1 is SQVTM and CDR2 is ANQGSEA. V dropped 3 bases and J dropped 6 bases, with 5 bases sitting between them. In DNA form, the CDR3 reads TGCAGCGTTGACAGGAATGGCTACACCTTC. Amino acids: CSVDRNGYTF.

This clonotype was detected many times. This sequence joins TRBV27 and TRBJ2-7; D remains unclear. V gave up 0 bases and J gave up 6 bases, with 9 bases separating them. Germline V lookup: CDR1 MNHEY, CDR2 SMNVEV (reference sequence). The CDR3 is made up of 13 amino acids. CDR3 sequence reads: CASSLSLGFEQYF. In DNA form, the CDR3 reads TGTGCCAGCAGTTTATCGTTAGGGTTCGAGCAGTACTTC.

The sample holds many counts of this clonotype. The rearrangement joins TRBV20-1 to TRBJ1-4, with D possibly being TRBD1 (5 bases). The V end was cut by 3 bases, the J end by 7 bases, with 15 bases between. CDR3 length: 14 amino acids. CDR1 is DFQATT, CDR2 SNEGSKA, per germline (reference sequence). In DNA form, the CDR3 reads TGCAGTGCTAGTAACGGACCTGGGGGTGAAAAACTGTTTTTT. Translated: CSASNGPGGEKLFF.

The chain is built from TRBV5-1 and TRBJ2-5; no firm D call. V lost 2 bases and J 2 bases, leaving 13 bases between the germline ends. Germline CDR1 is SGHRS and CDR2 is YFSETQ. The CDR3 is 15 residues long. This chain's CDR3 is CASSFNLPRQETQYF. Here the CDR3 DNA reads TGCGCCAGCAGCTTTAACCTGCCGAGGCAAGAGACCCAGTACTTC.

The chain recombines TRBV5-4 with TRBJ1-2; no clear D. Deletions cut 5 bases from V and 0 bases from J, with 8 bases between. Germline-derived CDR1 and CDR2 are SGHNT and YYREEE (reference sequence). This CDR3 region has 13 residues. For the CDR3, the DNA is TGTGCCAGCAGGGGATCAGCTAACTATGGCTACACCTTC. This sequence encodes CASRGSANYGYTF.

The chain joins TRBV29-1 to TRBJ2-1, with TRBD1 matching 8 bases. Trimming at V came to 4 bases and at J to 4 bases, leaving 6 bases not matched to a gene. Germline V CDR1 and CDR2: SQVTM, ANQGSEA. The CDR3 spans 14 residues. CDR3 loop: CSVVAGGYYNEQFF. CDR3 coding DNA: TGCAGCGTTGTTGCAGGGGGCTATTACAATGAGCAGTTCTTC.

This clonotype was detected ten times or more. The CDR3 reads CASSPPGSNYGYTF. For the CDR3, the DNA is TGTGCCAGCTCACCACCTGGCAGTAACTATGGCTACACCTTC. V gene TRBV18 combines with J gene TRBJ1-2; D uncertain. V lost 0 bases and J lost 1, with 6 bases in between. The CDR3 sequence is 14 residues long. Germline V gene data show CDR1 as KGHSH and CDR2 as LQKENI.